The source of this T cell receptor beta chain is a study of T cell responses to AZD1222 COVID-19 vaccine. General study findings and limits: Following two doses of AZD1222, Spike-specific TCR breadth and depth rose. Only six or seven AZD1222 recipients tested seropositive at baseline. Reports say nearly half of spike-specific TCRs go after unmutated variant regions. CD4 TCRs linked to vaccination spanned spike, dominating at 160-218 and 743-854.

Clones were read by immunoSEQ multiplex PCR, and TCRdb kept only the in-frame ones, dropping some. The top ten clones hold 5% to 5.5% of a sample with approximately 150,000 clones, about 94% of them seen once. V lost 3 bases and J 8 bases, leaving 10 bases between the germline ends. The CDR3 extends over 13 amino acids. Germline loops: CDR1 KGHSH, CDR2 LQKENI. A note on this clone: Its antigen is still unknown.

The chain employs TRBV18 and TRBJ1-4; D call uncertain. This specimen was peripheral blood, taken on day 0 of AZD1222 vaccination. This clonotype was obtained from an adult in good health. CDR3 nucleotides: TGTGCCAGCTCACCTTCACTCGGGGAAAAACTGTTTTTT. The encoded protein is CASSPSLGEKLFF.